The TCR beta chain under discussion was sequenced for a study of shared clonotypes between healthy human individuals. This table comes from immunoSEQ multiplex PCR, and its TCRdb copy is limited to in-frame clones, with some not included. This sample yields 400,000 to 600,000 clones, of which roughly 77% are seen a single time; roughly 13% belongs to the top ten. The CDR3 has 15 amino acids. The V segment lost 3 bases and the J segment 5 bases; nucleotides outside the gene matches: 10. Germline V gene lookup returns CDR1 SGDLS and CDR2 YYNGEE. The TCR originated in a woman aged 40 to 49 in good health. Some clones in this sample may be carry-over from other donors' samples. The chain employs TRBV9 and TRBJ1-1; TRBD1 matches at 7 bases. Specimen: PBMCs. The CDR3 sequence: CASSAMGTAWTEAFF. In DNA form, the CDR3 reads TGTGCCAGCAGCGCCATGGGGACAGCGTGGACTGAAGCTTTCTTT.